These 31 T cell receptor beta chains were sequenced from one sample in a study of T cell changes during pregnancy in multiple sclerosis (dated by TCRdb to about 2019). The library was built by means of the immunoSEQ multiplex PCR assay. Sourced from immuneACCESS, this table was stored by TCRdb with only in-frame sequences that have V and J called. A share of the clones is absent; for the studies checked, an unresolved V gene accounts for under half, and the remainder has no known explanation. The sample table records roughly 48,000 clones; just over 85% of these occur just once. Of the sample, roughly 1.2% falls within the top ten clones. The specimen comprised CD4+ T cells from peripheral blood mononuclear cells, sampled in the second trimester of pregnancy. Source of these receptors: a female donor with multiple sclerosis, enrolled in a pregnancy study.

This chain uses TRBV28 with TRBJ1-2; 11 bases align to TRBD1. In germline, CDR1 is MDHEN, CDR2 SYDVKM. V shed 6 bases, J shed 4 bases, and the junction held 10 bases outside the gene matches. This CDR3 has 16 residues. The CDR3 here is CASRAPGTGGGYGYTF. CDR3 bases: TGTGCCAGCAGGGCCCCCGGGACAGGGGGTGGCTATGGCTACACCTTC.

This chain connects TRBV4-2 to TRBJ2-5, with D perhaps TRBD2 (6 bases). V lost 2 bases and J 4 bases, leaving 20 bases between the germline ends. Germline loops: CDR1 LGHNA, CDR2 YNFKEQ. The CDR3 is 17 amino acids. As DNA, the CDR3 is TGTGCCAGCAGCCAAACCTCTTCTAGCGCGGGGAGAGAGACCCAGTACTTC. This encodes CASSQTSSSAGRETQYF.

The rearrangement links TRBV9 to TRBJ1-2; D is uncertain. The ends were cut back, 2 bases at V and 5 bases at J, with 10 bases in the middle. The V gene's germline CDR1 is SGDLS and CDR2 YYNGEE. This CDR3 is built from 13 residues. CDR3: CASSVRQEYGYTF. The CDR3 DNA reads as TGTGCCAGCAGCGTTAGGCAGGAATATGGCTACACCTTC.

This clone was picked up a small number of times. The genes are TRBV25-1 and TRBJ2-2, with 7 bases matching TRBD2. Germline-derived CDR1 and CDR2 are MGHDK and SYGVNS. J was trimmed by 7 bases and V by 5 bases; bases with no gene match: 4. This CDR3 comprises 13 residues. This chain's CDR3 is CASSSGRGGELFF. The CDR3 nucleotides read TGTGCCAGCAGTAGTGGGAGGGGCGGGGAGCTGTTTTTT.

This chain connects TRBV11-2 to TRBJ1-5; D perhaps matches TRBD1 (6 bases). Trimming cost V 5 bases and J 7 bases, with 12 bases left between them. There are 13 residues in the CDR3. Germline CDR1 SGHAT, CDR2 FQNNGV. The CDR3 region is CASSPDRTQPQHF. CDR3 DNA sequence: TGTGCCAGCAGCCCCGACAGGACCCAGCCCCAGCATTTT.

The gene calls are TRBV10-3 and TRBJ1-2, with TRBD1 matching 7 bases. Germline trimming cut 6 bases from V and 4 bases from J; bases unmatched to any gene: 5. The CDR3 is 13 residues long. CDR1 and CDR2 from the germline V gene are ENHRY and SYGVKD. This CDR3 reads CAISLGQTYGYTF. CDR3 DNA: TGTGCCATCAGCCTGGGACAGACCTATGGCTACACCTTC.

This clone appeared a few times. The V gene is TRBV30, the J gene TRBJ2-5; tentatively, D is TRBD2 (6 bases). CDR1 is GTSNPN and CDR2 is SVGIG in the germline V gene (reference sequence). The CDR3 runs to 14 residues. V was pared by 2 bases and J by 3 bases, with 13 bases between. Here the CDR3 DNA reads TGTGCCTGGAGTAGCGGGTTTCAAGAAGAGACCCAGTACTTC. This codes for CAWSSGFQEETQYF.

The chain is built from TRBV6-6 and TRBJ1-3; 9 nucleotides agree with TRBD1. The CDR3 runs to 16 residues. Trimming cost V 4 bases and J 0 bases; bases outside gene matches: 4. CDR1 is MNHNY, CDR2 SVGAGI, per germline (reference sequence). This CDR3 is CASSSLTGGSGNTIYF. The CDR3 DNA follows: TGTGCCAGCAGTTCCTTGACAGGGGGCTCTGGAAACACCATATATTTT.

In this sample, this clone turned up many times. This chain connects TRBV7-2 to TRBJ1-2; 7 bases line up with TRBD1. V was clipped by 3 bases and J by 6 bases; unmatched bases: 13. The CDR3 is 16 residues long. Germline CDR1 and CDR2: SGHTA and FQGNSA. The CDR3 nucleotides read TGTGCCAGCAGCTTCTACCGACAGGGAGGAGTGAATGGCTACACCTTC. Protein sequence: CASSFYRQGGVNGYTF.

In DNA, the CDR3 is TGTGCCAGCGCGGATACTAACACCGGGGAGCTGTTTTTT. This sequence encodes CASADTNTGELFF. This chain uses TRBV19 with TRBJ2-2; D gene unclear. V lost 9 bases and J 2 bases, leaving 10 bases between the germline ends. Germline lookup yields CDR1 LNHDA and CDR2 SQIVND (reference sequence). The CDR3 loop spans 13 amino acids.

This chain connects TRBV30 to TRBJ2-7; 9 positions match TRBD1. Germline loops: CDR1 GTSNPN, CDR2 SVGIG (reference sequence). V lost 4 bases and J lost 0; bases outside the gene matches: 4. The CDR3 is 14 amino acids. The CDR3 here is CAWNYRGPSYEQYF. CDR3 sequence (DNA): TGTGCCTGGAATTACAGGGGGCCCTCCTACGAGCAGTACTTC.

The CDR3 DNA reads as TGTGCCAGCAGTTACGTTCAGGGAACTAACTATGGCTACACCTTC. It yields the protein CASSYVQGTNYGYTF. The chain uses TRBV6-5 and TRBJ1-2; a weak D match, TRBD1 (5 bases). Trimming removed 2 bases at V and 0 bases at J, with 10 bases between. The germline CDR1 and CDR2 sequences are MNHEY and SVGAGI. This CDR3 is built from 15 residues.

The chain uses TRBV18 and TRBJ1-1; D not resolved. V lost 3 bases and J lost 0, with 20 bases in between. CDR1 KGHSH and CDR2 LQKENI come from the germline V gene. This CDR3 region has 18 residues. CDR3 sequence: CASSPLEGDVYLNTEAFF. CDR3 bases: TGTGCCAGCTCACCCTTGGAGGGTGACGTTTACTTGAACACTGAAGCTTTCTTT.

The V call is TRBV10-1, the J call TRBJ1-2; weak D call: TRBD1 (6 bases). V was cut by 6 bases and J by 2 bases, with 10 bases left in between. There are 13 residues in the CDR3. The germline V gene encodes CDR1 WNHNN and CDR2 SYGVQD (reference sequence). The CDR3 here is CASSPDRNYGYTF. DNA for the CDR3: TGCGCCAGCAGCCCCGACAGGAACTATGGCTACACCTTC.

The sample holds a few counts of this clone. V and J are TRBV4-1 and TRBJ2-3; 13 positions match TRBD2. V was clipped by 8 bases and J by 6 bases; unmatched bases: 8. This CDR3 is built from 15 residues. Germline V gene data show CDR1 as MGHRA and CDR2 as YSYEKL. The CDR3 loop is CASGRTSGSGDTQYF. The CDR3 nucleotides are TGCGCCAGCGGAAGGACTAGCGGGAGTGGGGATACGCAGTATTTT.

This rearrangement joins TRBV7-2 to TRBJ2-3; 10 nucleotides align to TRBD2. The junction had 10 bases not matched to a gene; V was cut back by 6 bases and J by 1 base. CDR1 is SGHTA, CDR2 FQGNSA, per germline. The CDR3 consists of 17 residues. The CDR3 spells CASRGRDLAGGTDTQYF. CDR3 bases: TGTGCCAGCAGGGGGAGGGACCTAGCGGGGGGCACAGATACGCAGTATTTT.

The V gene is TRBV7-8, the J gene TRBJ2-5; 7 nucleotides line up with TRBD1. Germline CDR1 is SGHVS and CDR2 is FQNEAQ. The CDR3 is 15 residues long. Trimming at V came to 5 bases and at J to 3 bases, leaving 9 bases not matched to a gene. The CDR3 bases are TGTGCCAGCAGCCCTCGATGGGACAGCAAAGAGACCCAGTACTTC. Its translation: CASSPRWDSKETQYF.

This chain links TRBV14 with TRBJ2-3; weak D call: TRBD2 (6 bases). The CDR3 runs 17 residues. V lost 1 base to trimming and J lost 1 base, with 15 bases between them. Looked up from germline, CDR1 is SGHDN and CDR2 is FVKESK. The CDR3 DNA is TGTGCCAGCAGCCAAGGCCTGACTAGTTGGGGCACAGATACGCAGTATTTT. Translation: CASSQGLTSWGTDTQYF.

This chain links TRBV2 with TRBJ1-5, with D unclear. Looked up from germline, CDR1 is SNHLY and CDR2 is FYNNEI. The CDR3 totals 12 residues. V was trimmed by 5 bases and J by 1 base, leaving 3 bases between them. The CDR3 nucleotides are TGTGCCAGCAGTCCGAGCAATCAGCCCCAGCATTTT. This encodes CASSPSNQPQHF.

The chain recombines TRBV7-2 with TRBJ1-1, with 10 bases lining up with TRBD1. The CDR3 loop spans 15 amino acids. Losses at the gene ends were 3 bases for V and 3 bases for J; bases not matched to a gene: 4. The germline V gene encodes CDR1 SGHTA and CDR2 FQGNSA. CDR3 in amino acids: CASSLTGGSHTEAFF. The CDR3 bases are TGTGCCAGCAGCTTGACAGGGGGCTCGCACACTGAAGCTTTCTTT. Filled out from reference TRBV7-2 and TRBJ1-1, the complete variable domain reads GAGVSQSPSNKVTEKGKDVELRCDPISGHTALYWYRQSLGQGLEFLIYFQGNSAPDKSGLPSDRFSAERTGGSVSTLTIQRTQQEDSAVYLCASSLTGGSHTEAFFGQGTRLTVV.

This CDR3 reads CASSFGPSEQYF. The CDR3 region has the DNA TGTGCCAGCAGCTTTGGGCCTTCCGAGCAGTACTTC. The chain couples TRBV7-9 to TRBJ2-7; D not certain. Germline V gene lookup returns CDR1 SEHNR and CDR2 FQNEAQ (reference sequence). CDR3 length equals 12 residues. Trimming took 3 bases from V and 6 from J, leaving 9 bases between them.

V is TRBV10-3 and J is TRBJ1-4; a possible D gene is TRBD1 (6 bases). Trimming pared 3 bases from V and 6 bases from J, leaving 11 bases between. Germline V gives CDR1 ENHRY, CDR2 SYGVKD. CDR3 size: 14 residues. CDR3 amino acids: CAISDRGGHEKLFF. DNA of the CDR3: TGTGCCATCAGTGACAGGGGAGGGCATGAAAAACTGTTTTTT.

V usage is TRBV2 and J usage is TRBJ2-1, with TRBD2 matching over 12 bases. Germline loops: CDR1 SNHLY, CDR2 FYNNEI. Unmatched junction bases numbered 8, after V lost 6 bases and J lost 8 bases. The CDR3 has 15 residues. The CDR3 sequence is CASRLTSGSMYEQFF. The CDR3 DNA reads TGTGCCAGCAGGCTGACTAGCGGGAGTATGTATGAGCAGTTCTTC.

The chain couples TRBV28 to TRBJ2-1; 13 bases are shared with TRBD2. CDR1 and CDR2 (germline): MDHEN, SYDVKM. J lost 3 bases, V lost 5 bases, and 4 bases had no gene match. The CDR3 has 16 residues. This chain's CDR3 is CASSPRLAGGYNEQFF. The CDR3 nucleotides read TGTGCCAGCAGTCCACGACTAGCGGGAGGCTACAATGAGCAGTTCTTC.

The chain carries TRBV29-1 and TRBJ1-2; the D gene is possibly TRBD1 (6 bases). With 6 bases removed from V and 4 bases from J, the gap between germline ends came to 12 bases. CDR1 and CDR2 from the germline V gene are SQVTM and ANQGSEA. The CDR3 length is 12 residues. CDR3 protein: CSVIRDTYGYTF. CDR3 DNA: TGCAGCGTAATCCGGGACACCTATGGCTACACCTTC.

Remarks on this clone: The junction and the germline gene differ at one end; a read error may be behind it. V gene TRBV20-1 combines with J gene TRBJ1-2, with TRBD1 matching over 9 bases. The CDR3 runs 11 residues. Germline CDR1 is DFQATT and CDR2 is SNEGSKA (reference sequence). The CDR3 protein is CSARDVTGGDF. For the CDR3, the DNA is TGCAGTGCTAGAGATGTCACAGGGGGCGATTTC.

The gene calls are TRBV10-1 and TRBJ2-5; 13 nucleotides match TRBD2. The V gene end was trimmed by 5 bases and the J gene end by 5 bases; junction bases not matched to a gene: 5. Germline V gene sequence: CDR1 WNHNN, CDR2 SYGVQD (reference sequence). The CDR3 extends over 15 amino acids. This CDR3 is CASSRTSGRTETQYF. The DNA for the CDR3 is TGCGCCAGCAGTCGGACTAGCGGGAGAACGGAGACCCAGTACTTC.

Concerning this clone itself: Other DNA sequences in the same sample also yield this CDR3. The genes are TRBV7-2 and TRBJ1-5; 9 bases are shared with TRBD1. The CDR3 is 13 amino acids. V was pared by 4 bases and J by 7 bases, with 2 bases of the junction left unmatched. CDR1 and CDR2 (germline): SGHTA, FQGNSA. The CDR3 loop reads CASSYRGQQPQHF. The CDR3, as DNA: TGTGCCAGCAGCTACAGGGGGCAACAGCCCCAGCATTTT.

There are a few counts of this clone. V and J are TRBV4-3 and TRBJ2-3; TRBD2 matches 7 bases. V gave up 3 bases and J gave up 0 bases; unmatched junction bases: 15. Germline loops: CDR1 LGHNA, CDR2 YSLEER. This CDR3 has 19 amino acids. CDR3 loop: CASSHQAASGGTSTDTQYF. CDR3 sequence (DNA): TGCGCCAGCAGCCACCAGGCGGCTAGCGGAGGGACTAGCACAGATACGCAGTATTTT.

V is TRBV12-5 and J is TRBJ1-1; D is ambiguous. Between the trimmed V and J ends, which lost 0 bases and 6 bases, there was a span of 14 bases. There are 15 residues in the CDR3. The germline CDR1 and CDR2 sequences are LGHNT and FRNRAP. As DNA, the CDR3 is TGTGCTAGTGGTTTGGTAGTTTCAAGGAGCGCTGAAGCTTTCTTT. It translates to CASGLVVSRSAEAFF.

The V and J genes are TRBV5-5 and TRBJ1-4, with TRBD1 as a possible D gene (5 bases). CDR3 size: 14 residues. Deletions cut 0 bases from V and 5 bases from J, with 8 bases between. Germline CDR1 reads SGHKS; CDR2 reads YYEKEE (reference sequence). The CDR3 nucleotides read TGTGCCAGCAGCTTGGAGTGGGGCAATGAAAAACTGTTTTTT. As protein: CASSLEWGNEKLFF.